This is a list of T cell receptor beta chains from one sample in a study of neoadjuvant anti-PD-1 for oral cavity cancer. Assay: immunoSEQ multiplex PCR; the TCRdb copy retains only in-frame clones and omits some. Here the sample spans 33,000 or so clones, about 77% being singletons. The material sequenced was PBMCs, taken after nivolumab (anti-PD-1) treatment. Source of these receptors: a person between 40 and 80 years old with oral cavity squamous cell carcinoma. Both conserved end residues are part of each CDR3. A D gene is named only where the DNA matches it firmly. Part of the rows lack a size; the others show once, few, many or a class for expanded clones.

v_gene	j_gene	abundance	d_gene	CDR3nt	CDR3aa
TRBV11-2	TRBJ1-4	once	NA	TGTGCCAGCAGCTTTGGCCGGGGGCGAGGGGATGAAAAACTGTTTTTT	CASSFGRGRGDEKLFF
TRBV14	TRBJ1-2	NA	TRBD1	TGTGCCAGCAGCCTTTCACGTACCGGGACAGGTCGAGGCTACACCTTC	CASSLSRTGTGRGYTF
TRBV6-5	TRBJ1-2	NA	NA	TGTGCCAGCAGTGCGACAGGAGCATATGGCTACACCTTC	CASSATGAYGYTF
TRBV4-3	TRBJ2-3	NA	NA	TGCGCCAGCAGCCAAGAGGACCCGCAAGATACGCAGTATTTT	CASSQEDPQDTQYF
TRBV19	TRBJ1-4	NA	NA	TGTGCCAGTAGTATCAGGGTTCAGAATAATGAAAAACTGTTTTTT	CASSIRVQNNEKLFF
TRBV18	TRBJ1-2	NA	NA	TGTGCCAGCTCACCTCCAGGAGCGAACTATGGCTACACCTTC	CASSPPGANYGYTF
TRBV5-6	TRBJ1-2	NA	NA	TGTGCCAGCAGCCCTCCACGGACAGCGTACTATGGCTACACCTTC	CASSPPRTAYYGYTF
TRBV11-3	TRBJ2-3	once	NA	TGTGCCAGCAGCCCTGGGGGGGGACAGTCGGGAGATACGCAGTATTTT	CASSPGGGQSGDTQYF
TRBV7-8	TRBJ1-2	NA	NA	TGTGCCAGCAGCTTAGCGCTCCTCATGGGGTATGGCTACACCTTC	CASSLALLMGYGYTF
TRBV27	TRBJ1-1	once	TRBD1	TGTGCCAGCAGTCTACAGGGGGTAGGATTATGGTACACTGAAGCTTTCTTT	CASSLQGVGLWYTEAFF
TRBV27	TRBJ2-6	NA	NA	TGTGCCAGCGCGAACGTTGCTGGGGCCAACGTCCTGACTTTC	CASANVAGANVLTF
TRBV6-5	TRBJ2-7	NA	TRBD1	TGTGCCAGCAGTGAAGGACAGGAATACTACGAGCAGTACTTC	CASSEGQEYYEQYF
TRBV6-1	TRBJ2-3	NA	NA	TGTGCCAGCAGTGAGAGTACCTTTCCACCCGATACGCAGTATTTT	CASSESTFPPDTQYF
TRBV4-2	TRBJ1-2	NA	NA	TGTGCCAGCAGCCAAGATGACACCATCTATGGCTACACCTTC	CASSQDDTIYGYTF
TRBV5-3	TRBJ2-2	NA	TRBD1	TGTGCCAGAAGCATGGGACAGGGGAAGACCGGGGAGCTGTTTTTT	CARSMGQGKTGELFF
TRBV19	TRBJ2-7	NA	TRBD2	TGTGCCAGTAGTATAAGCGGGGTTGGCCTGTACGAGCAGTACTTC	CASSISGVGLYEQYF
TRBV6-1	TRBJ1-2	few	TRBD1	TGTGCCAGCTCGACAGGGGGCAACTATGGCTACACCTTC	CASSTGGNYGYTF
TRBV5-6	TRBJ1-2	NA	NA	TGTGCCAGCAGCTTGCAGGGCGGGGACTATGGCTACACCTTC	CASSLQGGDYGYTF
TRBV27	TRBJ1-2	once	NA	TGTGCCAGCAGACCAAGGGAGTACTATGGCTACACCTTC	CASRPREYYGYTF
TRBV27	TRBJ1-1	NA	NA	TGTGCCACCGAAAGGGCCGGGGGGACTGAAGCTTTCTTT	CATERAGGTEAFF
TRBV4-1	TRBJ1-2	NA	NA	TGCGCCAGCAGCGATCGGACGGCAAGAGGGGGCTATGGCTACACCTTC	CASSDRTARGGYGYTF
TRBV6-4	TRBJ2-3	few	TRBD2	TGTGCCAGCAGTAATAGCGGGGGGGAAGATACGCAGTATTTT	CASSNSGGEDTQYF
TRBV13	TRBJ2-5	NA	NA	TGTGCCAGCAGCCGGGCGCTGGAAGAGACCCAGTACTTC	CASSRALEETQYF
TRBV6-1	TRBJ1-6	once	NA	TGTGCCAGCAGTGAAACAGGGAGGTCACCCCTCCACTTT	CASSETGRSPLHF
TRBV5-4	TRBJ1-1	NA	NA	TGTGCCAGCAGCTTGGGGGCAGCCCAGGGGGCTTTCTTT	CASSLGAAQGAFF
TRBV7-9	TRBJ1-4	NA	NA	TGTGCCAGCAGCTTAGAGTTGTCACAGGGAAATGAAAAACTGTTTTTT	CASSLELSQGNEKLFF
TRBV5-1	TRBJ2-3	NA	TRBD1	TGCGCCAGCAGATACGGACAGGGGTCAGATACGCAGTATTTT	CASRYGQGSDTQYF
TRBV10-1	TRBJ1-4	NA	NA	TGCGCCAGCAGTAGGACCGGGCCCGCAACTAATGAAAAACTGTTTTTT	CASSRTGPATNEKLFF
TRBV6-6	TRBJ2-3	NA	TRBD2	TGTGCCAGCAGTACCAGGGCTAGCGGCCTCACAGATACGCAGTATTTT	CASSTRASGLTDTQYF
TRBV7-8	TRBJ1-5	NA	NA	TGTGCCAGCAGCTTAGTGGGAAATCAGCCCCAGCATTTT	CASSLVGNQPQHF
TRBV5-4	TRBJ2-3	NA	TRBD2	TGTGCCAGCAGCTCAGGGACTAGCGGGGGGGCCGGAGATACGCAGTATTTT	CASSSGTSGGAGDTQYF
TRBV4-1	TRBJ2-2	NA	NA	TGCGCCAGCAGCCAACGCGGCGGGGAGCTGTTTTTT	CASSQRGGELFF
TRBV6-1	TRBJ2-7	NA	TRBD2	TGTGCCAGCAGTGAAGGGCCCGGTAGCGGGGGGGCTTACGAGCAGTACTTC	CASSEGPGSGGAYEQYF
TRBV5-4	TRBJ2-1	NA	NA	TGTGCCAGCAGCTTGGACAGGGCCTCCTACAATGAGCAGTTCTTC	CASSLDRASYNEQFF
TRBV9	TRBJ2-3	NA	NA	TGTGCCAGCAGCGTAGAGGTGGACAGAAACACAGATACGCAGTATTTT	CASSVEVDRNTDTQYF
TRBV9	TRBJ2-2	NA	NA	TGTGCCAGCAGCGTAGACTCGTTGGGGGCCGGGGAGCTGTTTTTT	CASSVDSLGAGELFF
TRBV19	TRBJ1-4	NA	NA	TGTGCCAGTAGTATAGTTGGAGGGGTTGAAAAACTGTTTTTT	CASSIVGGVEKLFF
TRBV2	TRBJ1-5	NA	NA	TGTGCCAGCAGCCTAGGCCAGCTAAGCAATCAGCCCCAGCATTTT	CASSLGQLSNQPQHF
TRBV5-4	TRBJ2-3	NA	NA	TGTGCCAGCAGCTCCGGACAGACTGGGCCTACAGATACGCAGTATTTT	CASSSGQTGPTDTQYF
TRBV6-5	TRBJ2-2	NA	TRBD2	TGTGCCAGCAGTTACTTGGATGCGGGGGATGACGGGGAGCTGTTTTTT	CASSYLDAGDDGELFF
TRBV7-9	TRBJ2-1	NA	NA	TGTGCCAGCAGGGTTGCTCACGAGCAGTTCTTC	CASRVAHEQFF
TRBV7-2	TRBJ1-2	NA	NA	TGTGCCAGCAGCTTAGGCGCTAACTATGGCTACACCTTC	CASSLGANYGYTF
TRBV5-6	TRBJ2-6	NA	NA	TGTGCCAGCAGCGGGGCCTCAATGGCTGGGGCCAACGTCCTGACTTTC	CASSGASMAGANVLTF
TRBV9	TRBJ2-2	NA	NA	TGTGCCAGCAGCGTAGACTACAGGCCGACCGGGGAGCTGTTTTTT	CASSVDYRPTGELFF